The entry that follows covers one T cell receptor beta chain sequence. The entry originates in a study of T cell clones after liver transplantation. Study details: In this trial, immunosuppression withdrawal was attempted within 2 years of liver transplant. At least one year of complete immunosuppression withdrawal without enzymes over twice normal defined tolerance.

V shed 7 bases, J shed 4 bases, and the junction held 9 bases outside the gene matches. The CDR3 totals 16 residues. The germline CDR1 and CDR2 sequences are SGHTA and FQGNSA. Measured with immunoSEQ multiplex PCR; TCRdb has only the in-frame clones, and not every one. The data show nearly 55,000 clones, roughly 83% seen once. The receptor comes from a human donor who received a liver transplant. The chain has TRBV7-2 and TRBJ2-2; 10 bases map to TRBD2. The sequences come from CD4+ T cells from blood, collected before liver transplant. CDR3 sequence (DNA): TGTGCCAGCACCAAAGCGGGGGGGCCGTCCACCGGGGAGCTGTTTTTT. Translation: CASTKAGGPSTGELFF. The full variable domain, rest sourced from reference TRBV7-2 and TRBJ2-2, is GAGVSQSPSNKVTEKGKDVELRCDPISGHTALYWYRQSLGQGLEFLIYFQGNSAPDKSGLPSDRFSAERTGGSVSTLTIQRTQQEDSAVYLCASTKAGGPSTGELFFGEGSRLTVL.